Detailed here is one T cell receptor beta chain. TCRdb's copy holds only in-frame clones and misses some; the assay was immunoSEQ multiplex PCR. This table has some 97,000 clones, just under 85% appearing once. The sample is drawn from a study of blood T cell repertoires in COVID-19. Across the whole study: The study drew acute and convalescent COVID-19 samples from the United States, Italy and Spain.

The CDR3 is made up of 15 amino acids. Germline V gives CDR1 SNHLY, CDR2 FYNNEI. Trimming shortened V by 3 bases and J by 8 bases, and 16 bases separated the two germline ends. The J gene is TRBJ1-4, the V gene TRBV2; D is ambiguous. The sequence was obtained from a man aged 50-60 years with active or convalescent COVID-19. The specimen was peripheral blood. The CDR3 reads CASSEEGGTLEKLFF. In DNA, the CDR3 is TGTGCCAGCAGTGAGGAGGGTGGCACTTTGGAAAAACTGTTTTTT.